The clone carrying this TCR beta chain was detected only a few times. The source of the sample is a study of T-cell reconstitution after alpha-beta-depleted transplantation in children. CDR1 is MNHEY and CDR2 is SVGEGT in the germline V gene. The CDR3 is 14 residues long. V was shortened by 2 bases and J by 7 bases, with 11 bases between the two germline ends. Construction of the TCRbeta library involved unique molecular identifiers. TCRdb recomputed calls from the PCR reads with MiXCR, one row per CDR3 protein. The data show about 610,000 distinct CDR3 sequences, with over 9.5% seen just once and less than 4.5% held by the top ten.

V usage is TRBV6-2 or TRBV6-3 and J usage is TRBJ1-4; D not resolved. This TCR was recovered from a human donor who donated a stem cell graft to a child with acute myeloid leukemia. Sequencing was performed on PBMCs from the stem cell graft donor, taken from the stem cell graft. The CDR3 loop reads CASSYPRVGEKLFF. CDR3 bases: TGTGCCAGCAGTTACCCTCGAGTCGGTGAAAAACTGTTTTTT.